A selection of T cell receptor beta chains follows, all from one sample in a study of technical replicates of blood from a few donors. Here immunoSEQ multiplex PCR was the method, and the copy in TCRdb shows in-frame clones only, minus some. Of 79,000 or so clones in the sample, about 91% are singletons; the top ten hold approximately 0.25%. Specimen: T cells isolated from PBMCs. All receptors come from a human donor in good health. Both conserved end residues are part of each CDR3. A D gene is named only where the DNA matches it firmly. Some rows mark clone size as missing; the rest say once, few, many or name a class of expanded clone.

TGTGCCAGCAGCTTCCACGGAGCGGGGTTCACAGATACGCAGTATTTT | CASSFHGAGFTDTQYF | TRBJ2-3 | TRBV5-6 | TRBD2 | -
TGCGCCAGCAGCTTGGGCCCACAGGGGGGCGAGCAGTACTTC | CASSLGPQGGEQYF | TRBJ2-7 | TRBV5-1 | TRBD1 | -
TGTGCCAGCTCACCACCTGGAGTCTCGAGCTCCTACGAGCAGTACTTC | CASSPPGVSSSYEQYF | TRBJ2-7 | TRBV18 | - | -
TGTGCCAGCAGTGTAGGGGGAGGGCGCAGGGTATACGAGCAGTACTTC | CASSVGGGRRVYEQYF | TRBJ2-7 | TRBV27 | - | -
TGTGCCAGCAAAAGGGGGAGTCAGCCCCAGCATTTT | CASKRGSQPQHF | TRBJ1-5 | TRBV6-1 | - | -
TGCGCCAGCAGCTTGAGGCCGACAGTAACCTACGAGCAGTACTTC | CASSLRPTVTYEQYF | TRBJ2-7 | TRBV5-1 | - | -
TGTGCCAGCAGTTATGGAGTGGACAGATCGACTGAAGCTTTCTTT | CASSYGVDRSTEAFF | TRBJ1-1 | TRBV6-6 | - | -
TGTGCCAGCAGTGAACGGGGTACTTACCAAGAGACCCAGTACTTC | CASSERGTYQETQYF | TRBJ2-5 | TRBV2 | - | -
TGTGCCAGCAGCTGGGGAGCAGGAAACACCATATATTTT | CASSWGAGNTIYF | TRBJ1-3 | TRBV7-9 | - | few
TGTGCCAGTAATCCTACATTTGGACTAGCTGATGAGCAGTTCTTC | CASNPTFGLADEQFF | TRBJ2-1 | TRBV19 | TRBD2 | -
TGTGCCAGCAGTCTAGAGGGGGGGCAGTGGGCGAACACTGAAGCTTTCTTT | CASSLEGGQWANTEAFF | TRBJ1-1 | TRBV28 | - | -
TGTGCCAGCAGCCCCCAGCGTCACAATGAGCAGTTCTTC | CASSPQRHNEQFF | TRBJ2-1 | TRBV9 | - | -
TGTGCCAGCAGCGCCACAGAACAGGGGAACTATGGCTACACCTTC | CASSATEQGNYGYTF | TRBJ1-2 | TRBV9 | TRBD1 | once
TGTGCCAGTAGTCCGAAACTAGCGGGGGCCTACGAGCAGTACTTC | CASSPKLAGAYEQYF | TRBJ2-7 | TRBV19 | TRBD2 | -
TGCAGCGTTGAGAGTACAGGGGATGGTGAAGCTTTCTTT | CSVESTGDGEAFF | TRBJ1-1 | TRBV29-1 | TRBD1 | -
TGTGCCAGCAGCCCACCCCCAGGGGGGAACTATGGCTACACCTTC | CASSPPPGGNYGYTF | TRBJ1-2 | TRBV5-5 | TRBD1 | -
TGTGCCAGCAGTCCGAGGACTAGCAGCTACGAGCAGTACTTC | CASSPRTSSYEQYF | TRBJ2-7 | TRBV7-2 | TRBD2 | once
TGCGCCAGCAGTGAGGTCAGGGGTCTCACATACAATGAGCAGTTCTTC | CASSEVRGLTYNEQFF | TRBJ2-1 | TRBV10-1 | - | -
TGCGCCAGCAGCCGAAGCCTTTTGGATGGCTACACCTTC | CASSRSLLDGYTF | TRBJ1-2 | TRBV4-1 | - | -
TGTGCCAGCAGCTTGATGACGGGGAGGAGATCCTATAATTCACCCCTCCACTTT | CASSLMTGRRSYNSPLHF | TRBJ1-6 | TRBV5-6 | - | once
TGTGCCAGCAGTTTACGACTTATAGCGGGAGGGGTCGTTAATGAGCAGTTCTTC | CASSLRLIAGGVVNEQFF | TRBJ2-1 | TRBV28 | TRBD2 | -
TGTGCCAGCCGACAGGGGTGGAGGAATTCACCCCTCCACTTT | CASRQGWRNSPLHF | TRBJ1-6 | TRBV6-1 | TRBD1 | once
TGTGCCAGCCCCAAAGGCAGACTAGCGAGCTCCTACAATGAGCAGTTCTTC | CASPKGRLASSYNEQFF | TRBJ2-1 | TRBV21-1 | - | -
TGTGCCAGCAGCCGTCAAACGGGACAGCCCCAGCATTTT | CASSRQTGQPQHF | TRBJ1-5 | TRBV7-9 | - | -
TGTGCCAGCAGTATGACAGGGCTTTTCACCTACGAGCAGTACTTC | CASSMTGLFTYEQYF | TRBJ2-7 | TRBV28 | TRBD1 | -
TGTGCCAGCAGCTTAAGGCAGGGGCGGGATTCACCCCTCCACTTT | CASSLRQGRDSPLHF | TRBJ1-6 | TRBV7-3 | - | -
TGTGCCAGCAGCGGGGGAGAACCGGGACTAGCGACAGGAACGCAGTATTTT | CASSGGEPGLATGTQYF | TRBJ2-3 | TRBV11-2 | TRBD2 | -
TGTGCTAGCAGCCCTACTAGCGGGGGGGCTGTCAGTGAGCAGTTCTTC | CASSPTSGGAVSEQFF | TRBJ2-1 | TRBV7-7 | TRBD2 | once
TGTGCCAGCAGTGGGACAGGGGGCCACGAGCAGTACTTC | CASSGTGGHEQYF | TRBJ2-7 | TRBV6-1 | TRBD1 | -
TGTGCCAGCAGTGGGGGAGGGGCTAGAATTTTTGGCTACACCTTC | CASSGGGARIFGYTF | TRBJ1-2 | TRBV2 | - | -
TGCAGCGTTATGTGGGACAGGGGCTACGAGCAGTACTTC | CSVMWDRGYEQYF | TRBJ2-7 | TRBV29-1 | TRBD1 | -
TGTGCCAGTAGTATGACTGTCGGAAACATTCAGTACTTC | CASSMTVGNIQYF | TRBJ2-4 | TRBV19 | - | -
TGTGCCAGCAGCGCAACCTTAAATCCGGGAGTTAATTCACCCCTCCACTTT | CASSATLNPGVNSPLHF | TRBJ1-6 | TRBV9 | - | -
TGTGCCAGCAGCCCCCTAGGGGGCGCTTCTGAAGCTTTCTTT | CASSPLGGASEAFF | TRBJ1-1 | TRBV27 | TRBD1 | -
TGCGCCAGCAGCTTGGTGACAGCGGGGCGGGAGCAGTACTTC | CASSLVTAGREQYF | TRBJ2-7 | TRBV5-1 | TRBD2 | -
TGCAGCGTTGAAGAAAGGGACTACAAACACGCCAATGAGCAGTTCTTC | CSVEERDYKHANEQFF | TRBJ2-1 | TRBV29-1 | TRBD2 | -
TGTGCCAGCACGGGTCTAGCAGGTGAGACCCAGTACTTC | CASTGLAGETQYF | TRBJ2-5 | TRBV2 | - | -
TGTGCCAGCAGCTTCCGACTAGCGGTCCAAGAGACCCAGTACTTC | CASSFRLAVQETQYF | TRBJ2-5 | TRBV11-3 | TRBD2 | -
TGTGCCAGCAGCACAATAAGTACTGGTGACACTTTCTTT | CASSTISTGDTFF | TRBJ1-1 | TRBV28 | - | -
TGTGCCAGCAGTTTAGTTGCGACACCCCACGAGCAGTACTTC | CASSLVATPHEQYF | TRBJ2-7 | TRBV28 | - | -
TGTGCCAGCAGTTACGGGGGCGGACAGGCCTACGAGCAGTACTTC | CASSYGGGQAYEQYF | TRBJ2-7 | TRBV6-5 | TRBD1 | -
TGTGCCAGCAGCTTAGCAGCTAGCGGGGGGGAGACAGATACGCAGTATTTT | CASSLAASGGETDTQYF | TRBJ2-3 | TRBV7-9 | TRBD2 | -
TGTGCCAGCAGTGAAGGTGGGACAGGGGGCAATGAGCAGTTCTTC | CASSEGGTGGNEQFF | TRBJ2-1 | TRBV6-4 | TRBD1 | few
TGTGCCAGTAGTCGTCAGGGGGTCCAAGAGACCCAGTACTTC | CASSRQGVQETQYF | TRBJ2-5 | TRBV19 | TRBD1 | -
TGTGCCAGCAGTTCCGGGACTAGCAGGAACGAGCAGTACTTC | CASSSGTSRNEQYF | TRBJ2-7 | TRBV5-4 | TRBD2 | -
TGCAGTGCTAAAGCGGTCAATGAGCAGTTCTTC | CSAKAVNEQFF | TRBJ2-1 | TRBV20-1 | - | -
TGTGCCATCAGTGACCCCGGGACAGGGGGTTTCGAAGCTTTCTTT | CAISDPGTGGFEAFF | TRBJ1-1 | TRBV10-3 | TRBD1 | -
TGTGCCAGCAGTCGACAGGACCGCTATGGCTACACCTTC | CASSRQDRYGYTF | TRBJ1-2 | TRBV6-5 | - | -
TGTGCCAGCAGCCGGGGACAGGGGGCCTACGAGCAGTACTTC | CASSRGQGAYEQYF | TRBJ2-7 | TRBV13 | TRBD1 | -
TGTGCCAGCAGTTTTTGGGGGGATCAGCCCCAGCATTTT | CASSFWGDQPQHF | TRBJ1-5 | TRBV27 | - | -
TGTGCCAGCAGCTTCCTGGACAGGGTTAGCACAGATACGCAGTATTTT | CASSFLDRVSTDTQYF | TRBJ2-3 | TRBV7-2 | TRBD1 | -
TGTGCCAGCAGCGTGACAGGGGCCGGGGAGCTGTTTTTT | CASSVTGAGELFF | TRBJ2-2 | TRBV4-2 | TRBD1 | -
TGTGCCTGGACCGAAGGGGGCTCTAGCACAGATACGCAGTATTTT | CAWTEGGSSTDTQYF | TRBJ2-3 | TRBV30 | TRBD1 | -
TGTGCCAGCAGCTCCGGGGGACTAGCGGGGGGGGTAACAGATACGCAGTATTTT | CASSSGGLAGGVTDTQYF | TRBJ2-3 | TRBV7-8 | TRBD2 | once